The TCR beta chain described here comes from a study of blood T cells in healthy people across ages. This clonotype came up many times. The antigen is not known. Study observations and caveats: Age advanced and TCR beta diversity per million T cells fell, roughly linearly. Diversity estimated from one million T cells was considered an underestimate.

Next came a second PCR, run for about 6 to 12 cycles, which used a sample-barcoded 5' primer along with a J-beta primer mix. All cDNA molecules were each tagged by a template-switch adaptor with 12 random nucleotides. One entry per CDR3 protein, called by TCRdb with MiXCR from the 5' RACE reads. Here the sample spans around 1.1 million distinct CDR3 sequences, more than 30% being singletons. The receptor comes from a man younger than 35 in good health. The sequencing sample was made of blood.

The CDR3 is CAIRGTERYEQFF. Written as DNA, the CDR3 is TGTGCCATCAGGGGGACGGAGAGGTATGAGCAGTTCTTC. The V call is TRBV10-3, the J call TRBJ2-1; possibly TRBD1 or TRBD2 for D (5 bases each). The CDR3 is 13 amino acids. V lost 6 bases to trimming and J lost 8 bases, with 14 bases between them. Germline CDR1 ENHRY, CDR2 SYGVKD.